A selection of T cell receptor beta chains follows, all from one sample in a study of blood T cell repertoires in COVID-19. Sequencing was performed with immunoSEQ multiplex PCR; in TCRdb, only in-frame clones are kept and a portion is missing. This sample has hundreds of thousands of clones; around 92% occur once, and the top ten carry around 3%. The sequencing sample was made of peripheral blood. The receptors come from a woman aged 25-40 years with COVID-19, enrolled during active disease. CDR3s include the opening cysteine and the closing phenylalanine or tryptophan. A D gene is named only where the DNA matches it firmly. Size tells how often a clone was seen (once, few, many) or the class of an expanded clone, and some rows leave it out.

V	size	J	D	CDR3	DNA
TRBV6-5	-	TRBJ2-1	-	CASSYGRGDEQFF	TGTGCCAGCAGTTACGGGAGGGGGGATGAGCAGTTCTTC
TRBV10-3	-	TRBJ2-2	TRBD1	CAIGTGNTGELFF	TGTGCCATCGGGACAGGGAACACCGGGGAGCTGTTTTTT
TRBV3-1/TRBV3-2	-	TRBJ1-5	TRBD1	CASSQGRGINQPQHF	TGTGCCAGCAGCCAAGGCAGGGGGATTAATCAGCCCCAGCATTTT
TRBV9	once	TRBJ1-1	-	CASSPEGSEAFF	TGTGCCAGCAGCCCAGAGGGCTCTGAAGCTTTCTTT
TRBV11-3	-	TRBJ1-3	-	CASSSTERNTIYF	TGTGCCAGCAGCTCAACAGAGAGAAACACCATATATTTT
TRBV29-1	-	TRBJ2-2	TRBD1	CSVVSGGAYTGELFF	TGCAGCGTTGTATCAGGGGGCGCCTACACCGGGGAGCTGTTTTTT
TRBV7-9	once	TRBJ1-2	TRBD1	CASSESNRGLNGYTF	TGTGCCAGCAGCGAATCGAACAGGGGGCTAAATGGCTACACCTTC
TRBV11-2	-	TRBJ2-2	-	CASSLDRLSNTGELFF	TGTGCCAGCAGCTTAGATCGGTTATCGAACACCGGGGAGCTGTTTTTT
TRBV15	-	TRBJ2-5	TRBD2	CATTRAGGETQYF	TGTGCCACAACCCGAGCGGGGGGAGAGACCCAGTACTTC
TRBV6-5	-	TRBJ2-5	-	CASRNGGPLNAQYF	TGTGCCAGCAGAAACGGGGGGCCCCTCAATGCCCAGTACTTC
TRBV30	-	TRBJ1-1	-	CAWSVYRNTEAFF	TGTGCCTGGAGTGTATACAGGAACACTGAAGCTTTCTTT
TRBV27	-	TRBJ2-2	TRBD2	CASSFGGGRTGELFF	TGTGCCAGCAGTTTTGGCGGGGGACGCACCGGGGAGCTGTTTTTT
TRBV7-9	once	TRBJ1-2	-	CASSPPGRQGYGYTF	TGTGCCAGCAGCCCCCCCGGTCGGCAGGGGTATGGCTACACCTTC
TRBV6-1	-	TRBJ1-3	-	CASSDPGRSSGNTIYF	TGTGCCAGCAGTGACCCAGGGAGGTCCTCTGGAAACACCATATATTTT
TRBV6-5	-	TRBJ2-3	TRBD2	CASGRALSDTQYF	TGTGCCAGCGGGAGGGCCCTCTCAGATACGCAGTATTTT
TRBV9	-	TRBJ2-3	-	CASSVPPSTQYF	TGTGCCAGCAGCGTACCACCGAGTACGCAGTATTTT
TRBV5-4	-	TRBJ2-2	-	CASSRDKATGELFF	TGTGCCAGCAGCCGCGACAAGGCCACCGGGGAGCTGTTTTTT